Listed below are T cell receptor beta chains from one sample, sequenced in a study of blood T cell repertoires in COVID-19. TCRdb's table, derived via immunoSEQ multiplex PCR, lists solely in-frame clones and lacks some. Here the sample spans roughly 90,000 clones, around 88% being singletons. Sequenced input: peripheral blood. Every receptor here comes from a human donor in a cohort sampled during active COVID-19. Both conserved end residues are trimmed from each CDR3. The D gene is left open where the match is weak. Size tells how often a clone was seen (once, few, many) or the class of an expanded clone, and some rows leave it out.

clone_size	v_call	d_call	j_call	cdr3_aa
.	TRBV12-3/TRBV12-4	.	TRBJ1-2	ASSFGTFYGYT
.	TRBV12-3/TRBV12-4	.	TRBJ1-5	ASEGEGNQPQH
.	TRBV7-2	TRBD1	TRBJ1-6	ATGQGPNSPLH
.	TRBV11-2	.	TRBJ1-4	ASSTGHLATNEKLF
.	TRBV7-2	.	TRBJ2-5	ASSVTQQETQY
.	TRBV18	.	TRBJ2-5	ASSPSGQETQY
.	TRBV11-2	.	TRBJ2-3	ASSLVAGALDTQY
.	TRBV5-1	.	TRBJ2-5	ASSFPKRAQETQY
.	TRBV7-8	.	TRBJ2-7	ASSLGRSSYEQY
.	TRBV3-1/TRBV3-2	TRBD2	TRBJ2-1	ASSPLAGDEQF
.	TRBV7-2	TRBD1	TRBJ2-7	ASSLNSIQGAGDEQY
.	TRBV7-9	.	TRBJ2-3	ASSLMLAHSTDTQY
.	TRBV24-1	.	TRBJ1-1	APRGGSHEEAF
few	TRBV7-2	.	TRBJ2-7	ASSLAWTLIAYEQY
.	TRBV2	.	TRBJ2-5	ASSRDTQETQY
.	TRBV10-1	TRBD1	TRBJ2-7	ASSPATGPDSEQY
many	TRBV10-1	.	TRBJ2-5	ASSPMGKGETQY
.	TRBV4-3	.	TRBJ2-7	ASSQGAVGLPYEQY
.	TRBV9	TRBD2	TRBJ2-5	ASSVATGVGLAGSTLSETQY
.	TRBV21-1	.	TRBJ1-1	ASSIGQGAWEAF
.	TRBV4-3	TRBD1	TRBJ1-4	ASSQDRGLEKLF
.	TRBV25-1	TRBD1	TRBJ1-6	ASSPSDRAHSPLH
.	TRBV28	.	TRBJ1-5	ASSPDMRWSNQPQH
.	TRBV6-2/TRBV6-3	.	TRBJ1-5	ASSSVSYQPQH
.	TRBV7-2	.	TRBJ2-7	ASSHTDTKAYEQY
.	TRBV7-9	.	TRBJ1-6	ASSLAQGGSPLH
.	TRBV6-6	TRBD1	TRBJ2-7	ASSFPRTGSSYEQY
.	TRBV12-3/TRBV12-4	.	TRBJ2-3	ASSSRPFDTQY
.	TRBV18	.	TRBJ1-5	ASSLLEGANQPQH
.	TRBV25-1	.	TRBJ2-1	ASSVPGGAGKQF
.	TRBV5-1	TRBD2	TRBJ2-5	ASTSGTSGAPVQETQY
.	TRBV28	.	TRBJ1-4	ASSLYSGSGEKLF
.	TRBV5-4	TRBD2	TRBJ2-3	ASSFSGASADTQY
.	TRBV28	.	TRBJ1-2	ASTGIISWGYT
.	TRBV11-2	.	TRBJ2-1	ASSLDEGAYNEQF
.	TRBV5-4	.	TRBJ2-7	ASSLARGNYEQY
many	TRBV27	TRBD2	TRBJ2-7	ASSSLRGGSYEQY
.	TRBV7-2	TRBD1	TRBJ2-5	ASSLRTGFQETQY
.	TRBV30	TRBD2	TRBJ2-7	AWSPGLAGREQY
.	TRBV19	.	TRBJ1-6	ATSDSYNSPLH
.	TRBV4-3	.	TRBJ2-5	ASSQDSGYRETQY
.	TRBV20-1	.	TRBJ2-5	SASGRGRETQY
.	TRBV5-1	TRBD2	TRBJ2-1	ASSLRTSGGLSYNEQF
.	TRBV3-1/TRBV3-2	TRBD2	TRBJ2-3	ASSQGSGVDTQY
few	TRBV3-1/TRBV3-2	.	TRBJ1-6	ASSREANSPLH
few	TRBV6-2/TRBV6-3	TRBD1	TRBJ1-2	ASSDRTGQYGYT
.	TRBV4-3	TRBD1	TRBJ1-4	ASSPGGQNEKLF
.	TRBV7-9	.	TRBJ1-2	ASSLVSEKGYT
.	TRBV9	.	TRBJ1-4	ASSVGGEEVEKLF
.	TRBV7-2	TRBD2	TRBJ2-5	ASNLDAAGARETQY
.	TRBV5-1	TRBD1	TRBJ2-5	ASSLPGTGILKTQY
few	TRBV10-3	.	TRBJ1-2	ASQGRVDYGYT
.	TRBV5-1	TRBD2	TRBJ2-1	ASSLGWTSSYNEQF
many	TRBV11-2	TRBD1	TRBJ2-7	ASSLGQGDYEQY
.	TRBV6-2/TRBV6-3	.	TRBJ1-2	ASSAGTVYGYT